Each of the 25 T cell receptor beta chains below was sequenced from the same sample in a study of blood T cell repertoires in COVID-19. TCRdb's copy holds only in-frame clones and misses some; the assay was immunoSEQ multiplex PCR. The profile covers approximately 100,000 clones, with under 90% appearing a single time and approximately 14% taken by the ten largest. The sample was peripheral blood. These receptors were obtained from a woman aged 70-85 years with acute or convalescent COVID-19.

This clone was found once. The rearrangement links TRBV2 to TRBJ2-1; TRBD2 is a possible D gene (5 bases). CDR1 and CDR2 (germline): SNHLY, FYNNEI. V was cut by 4 bases and J by 0 bases, with 10 bases left in between. The CDR3 length is 15 residues. CDR3 sequence reads: CASSGTGSSYNEQFF. The CDR3 DNA follows: TGTGCCAGCAGTGGGACGGGAAGCTCCTACAATGAGCAGTTCTTC.

CDR3 in amino acids: CAISESLAGRDEQFF. CDR3 nucleotide sequence: TGTGCCATCAGTGAGTCCCTAGCGGGGAGGGATGAGCAGTTCTTC. The rearrangement links TRBV10-3 to TRBJ2-1; 9 bases fit TRBD2. After removal of 0 bases from V and 8 bases from J, the junction contained 5 bases not matched to a gene. Germline V lookup: CDR1 ENHRY, CDR2 SYGVKD. The CDR3 extends over 15 amino acids.

V and J are TRBV6-5 and TRBJ1-6; 7 bases are shared with TRBD1. J gave up 5 bases and V 7 bases, and 8 bases lay outside the gene matches. Looked up from germline, CDR1 is MNHEY and CDR2 is SVGAGI. The CDR3 spans 15 residues. The CDR3 region is CASNNRGKHNSPLHF. The CDR3 DNA sequence: TGTGCCAGCAATAACAGGGGTAAACATAATTCACCCCTCCACTTT.

V usage is TRBV13 and J usage is TRBJ1-3; 8 nucleotides agree with TRBD1. The CDR3 spans 18 residues. V trimming: 0 bases; J trimming: 2 bases; junction bases outside the gene matches: 9. The germline gives CDR1 PRHDT, CDR2 FYEKMQ (reference sequence). The CDR3 protein is CASSLGPVRTGTGNTIYF. In DNA, the CDR3 is TGTGCCAGCAGCTTAGGCCCTGTCAGGACAGGGACTGGAAACACCATATATTTT. The full variable domain, with the rest looked up from reference TRBV13 and TRBJ1-3, is AAGVIQSPRHLIKEKRETATLKCYPIPRHDTVYWYQQGPGQDPQFLISFYEKMQSDKGSIPDRFSAQQFSDYHSELNMSSLELGDSALYFCASSLGPVRTGTGNTIYFGEGSWLTVV.

The genes are TRBV29-1 and TRBJ1-1; 8 bases are a match to TRBD1. Germline values: CDR1 SQVTM, CDR2 ANQGSEA. The CDR3 is 14 residues long. J gave up 3 bases and V 5 bases, and 8 bases lay outside the gene matches. CDR3 sequence reads: CSVTDRVVDTEAFF. As DNA, the CDR3 is TGCAGCGTTACGGACAGGGTGGTTGACACTGAAGCTTTCTTT.

V and J are TRBV5-6 and TRBJ1-1; D perhaps matches TRBD1 (6 bases). Germline V CDR1 and CDR2: SGHDT, YYEEEE. The V end lost 4 bases, the J end lost 10 bases, and 14 bases lay between the germline ends. CDR3 length: 12 amino acids. CDR3 loop: CASSPSTGTAFF. CDR3 DNA sequence: TGTGCCAGCAGCCCATCTACAGGGACAGCTTTCTTT.

This chain links TRBV7-9 with TRBJ2-1, with 11 bases matching TRBD2. V shed 1 base and J 4 bases; nucleotides not matched to a gene: 9. This CDR3 contains 18 residues. The germline V gene has CDR1 SEHNR and CDR2 FQNEAQ (reference sequence). CDR3 residues: CASSLGTLTSGIYNEQFF. In DNA form, the CDR3 reads TGTGCCAGCAGCTTAGGGACCCTGACTAGCGGGATTTACAATGAGCAGTTCTTC.

This chain joins TRBV5-4 and TRBJ2-5; no firm D call. The CDR3 covers 13 residues. Germline assignment: CDR1 SGHNT and CDR2 YYREEE (reference sequence). Trimming cost V 0 bases and J 0 bases, with 3 bases left between them. The CDR3 DNA is TGTGCCAGCAGCTTGGACTACCAAGAGACCCAGTACTTC. It specifies CASSLDYQETQYF.

The chain joins TRBV24-1 to TRBJ1-5; D is unresolved. The germline V and J ends were trimmed by 4 bases and 4 bases, with 4 bases remaining between them. Germline CDR1 reads KGHDR; CDR2 reads SFDVKD. CDR3 size: 12 residues. CDR3 coding DNA: TGTGCCACCAGTGAAGCGAATCAGCCCCAGCATTTT. Translated, it gives CATSEANQPQHF.

The rearrangement joins TRBV5-4 to TRBJ1-4; TRBD1 aligns across 11 bases. V lost 1 base to trimming and J lost 0 bases; unmatched junction nucleotides: 2. CDR3 length equals 17 residues. Germline V gives CDR1 SGHNT, CDR2 YYREEE (reference sequence). CDR3 sequence reads: CASSLTGQGATNEKLFF. The CDR3 coding sequence is TGTGCCAGCAGCTTGACGGGACAGGGGGCAACTAATGAAAAACTGTTTTTT. Drawing the rest from reference TRBV5-4 and TRBJ1-4, the complete variable domain is ETGVTQSPTHLIKTRGQQVTLRCSSQSGHNTVSWYQQALGQGPQFIFQYYREEENGRGNFPPRFSGLQFPNYSSELNVNALELDDSALYLCASSLTGQGATNEKLFFGSGTQLSVL.

As concerns this clone: Other DNA sequences in this sample translate to the same CDR3. This sequence joins TRBV9 and TRBJ2-5, with D tentatively TRBD2 (5 bases). V was pared by 4 bases and J by 2 bases, with 9 bases between. Germline V lookup: CDR1 SGDLS, CDR2 YYNGEE. This CDR3 is built from 13 residues. The CDR3 sequence: CASSLSGQETQYF. In nucleotides, the CDR3 is TGTGCCAGCAGCCTCAGCGGACAAGAGACCCAGTACTTC.

The chain combines TRBV28 with TRBJ1-1; TRBD1 matches at 7 bases. CDR3 length equals 15 residues. The junction had 8 bases not matched to a gene; V was cut back by 6 bases and J by 1 base. Germline V gives CDR1 MDHEN, CDR2 SYDVKM. CDR3 DNA sequence: TGTGCCAGCAGCCAAATCAGGGACAGGAACACTGAAGCTTTCTTT. Protein sequence: CASSQIRDRNTEAFF.

The chain employs TRBV18 and TRBJ1-1; maybe TRBD1 (5 bases). The ends were cut back, 5 bases at V and 0 bases at J, with 16 bases in the middle. This CDR3 comprises 16 residues. Per germline, CDR1 KGHSH and CDR2 LQKENI. CDR3 region: CASSMGGPGMNTEAFF. CDR3 DNA sequence: TGTGCCAGCTCAATGGGGGGACCAGGGATGAACACTGAAGCTTTCTTT.

The V and J genes are TRBV6-5 and TRBJ2-5; 7 bases are shared with TRBD1. CDR3 length: 14 residues. V dropped 4 bases and J dropped 9; count of bases not matched to a gene: 11. Germline lookup yields CDR1 MNHEY and CDR2 SVGAGI. The CDR3 region is CASSFPGQARAQYF. The CDR3 coding sequence is TGTGCCAGCAGTTTCCCCGGACAGGCACGGGCCCAGTACTTC.

The chain links TRBV7-2 to TRBJ2-3; D is perhaps TRBD2 (6 bases). Germline CDR1 is SGHTA and CDR2 is FQGNSA. The CDR3 runs 15 residues. Deletions cut 5 bases from V and 6 bases from J, with 18 bases between. In DNA, the CDR3 is TGTGCCAGCAGCCCCTCGGGCCAGCGGGCTGATACGCAGTATTTT. Protein: CASSPSGQRADTQYF.

The chain employs TRBV6-1 and TRBJ2-2, with TRBD1 matching over 7 bases. From germline, CDR1 is MNHNS and CDR2 SASEGT. The length of the CDR3 is 14 residues. The junction had 0 bases not matched to a gene; V was cut back by 2 bases and J by 3 bases. This CDR3 reads CASSEQGDTGELFF. The CDR3 DNA sequence: TGTGCCAGCAGTGAACAGGGGGACACCGGGGAGCTGTTTTTT.

This rearrangement joins TRBV5-6 to TRBJ2-4; 15 bases fit TRBD2. The V segment lost 0 bases and the J segment 10 bases; nucleotides outside the gene matches: 8. This CDR3 is built from 17 residues. Per the germline V gene, CDR1 is SGHDT and CDR2 is YYEEEE. Written as DNA, the CDR3 is TGTGCCAGCAGCTTGGGGACTAGCGGGAGGGTTGGATCTATTCAGTACTTC. Translating gives CASSLGTSGRVGSIQYF.

V and J are TRBV7-9 and TRBJ1-2; 9 bases align to TRBD1. Germline trimming cut 2 bases from V and 6 bases from J; bases unmatched to any gene: 7. CDR3 length equals 15 residues. Germline loops: CDR1 SEHNR, CDR2 FQNEAQ (reference sequence). The CDR3 sequence is CASSLSRGQGHGYTF. CDR3 in DNA: TGTGCCAGCAGCTTATCGAGGGGACAGGGCCATGGCTACACCTTC.

The chain uses TRBV5-4 and TRBJ2-2, with 12 bases matching TRBD2. Germline values: CDR1 SGHNT, CDR2 YYREEE (reference sequence). V dropped 0 bases and J dropped 5; count of bases not matched to a gene: 5. CDR3 size: 17 residues. In DNA, the CDR3 is TGTGCCAGCAGCTTGGGGCTAGCGGGGGGGCCTACCGGGGAGCTGTTTTTT. This gives the protein CASSLGLAGGPTGELFF.

The chain links TRBV7-9 to TRBJ1-6, with 7 bases fitting TRBD1. V trimming: 4 bases; J trimming: 9 bases; junction bases outside the gene matches: 6. The CDR3 has 14 residues. Germline V gene data show CDR1 as SEHNR and CDR2 as FQNEAQ (reference sequence). In DNA, the CDR3 is TGTGCCAGCAGCTGGGACAGACAAGGTTCACCCCTCCACTTT. Protein sequence: CASSWDRQGSPLHF. The whole variable domain, filled in from reference TRBV7-9 and TRBJ1-6, reads DTGVSQNPRHKITKRGQNVTFRCDPISEHNRLYWYRQTLGQGPEFLTYFQNEAQLEKSRLLSDRFSAERPKGSFSTLEIQRTEQGDSAMYLCASSWDRQGSPLHFGNGTRLTVT.

This chain connects TRBV27 to TRBJ2-1; 8 bases are shared with TRBD1. The CDR3 extends over 14 amino acids. V lost 4 bases, J lost 8 bases, and 7 bases stayed unmatched. Germline V gives CDR1 MNHEY, CDR2 SMNVEV (reference sequence). DNA for the CDR3: TGTGCCAGCAGTTATGGCCGACAGGGGTATGAGCAGTTCTTC. It translates to CASSYGRQGYEQFF.

The chain carries TRBV19 and TRBJ1-4; perhaps TRBD1 as D (5 bases). CDR1 and CDR2 (germline): LNHDA, SQIVND (reference sequence). The V gene lost 8 bases and the J gene lost 0 bases, with 13 bases spanning the gap. This CDR3 contains 15 residues. As DNA, the CDR3 is TGTGCCAGTTCGCACCTGGGGCCAACTAATGAAAAACTGTTTTTT. Protein product: CASSHLGPTNEKLFF.

The V and J genes are TRBV9 and TRBJ2-3; D unclear. V dropped 0 bases and J dropped 0 bases, with 8 bases sitting between them. CDR1 and CDR2 from the germline V gene are SGDLS and YYNGEE. The CDR3 loop spans 15 amino acids. The CDR3 spells CASSVVAWSTDTQYF. The CDR3 nucleotides are TGTGCCAGCAGCGTAGTAGCTTGGAGCACAGATACGCAGTATTTT.

This chain joins TRBV25-1 and TRBJ1-2; maybe TRBD1 (5 bases). V lost 5 bases and J 2 bases, leaving 9 bases between the germline ends. Germline CDR1 reads MGHDK; CDR2 reads SYGVNS. The length of the CDR3 is 13 residues. This CDR3 reads CASSQGLNYGYTF. CDR3 DNA sequence: TGTGCCAGCAGTCAGGGATTAAACTATGGCTACACCTTC.

This clone was observed a single time. The chain uses TRBV19 and TRBJ2-1; 9 bases fit TRBD2. The CDR3 runs 14 residues. The V gene's germline CDR1 is LNHDA and CDR2 SQIVND (reference sequence). Trimming at V came to 6 bases and at J to 8 bases, leaving 8 bases not matched to a gene. The CDR3 coding sequence is TGTGCCAGTAGACTGTTAGCGGGGGCCCATGAGCAGTTCTTC. Its protein product is CASRLLAGAHEQFF.